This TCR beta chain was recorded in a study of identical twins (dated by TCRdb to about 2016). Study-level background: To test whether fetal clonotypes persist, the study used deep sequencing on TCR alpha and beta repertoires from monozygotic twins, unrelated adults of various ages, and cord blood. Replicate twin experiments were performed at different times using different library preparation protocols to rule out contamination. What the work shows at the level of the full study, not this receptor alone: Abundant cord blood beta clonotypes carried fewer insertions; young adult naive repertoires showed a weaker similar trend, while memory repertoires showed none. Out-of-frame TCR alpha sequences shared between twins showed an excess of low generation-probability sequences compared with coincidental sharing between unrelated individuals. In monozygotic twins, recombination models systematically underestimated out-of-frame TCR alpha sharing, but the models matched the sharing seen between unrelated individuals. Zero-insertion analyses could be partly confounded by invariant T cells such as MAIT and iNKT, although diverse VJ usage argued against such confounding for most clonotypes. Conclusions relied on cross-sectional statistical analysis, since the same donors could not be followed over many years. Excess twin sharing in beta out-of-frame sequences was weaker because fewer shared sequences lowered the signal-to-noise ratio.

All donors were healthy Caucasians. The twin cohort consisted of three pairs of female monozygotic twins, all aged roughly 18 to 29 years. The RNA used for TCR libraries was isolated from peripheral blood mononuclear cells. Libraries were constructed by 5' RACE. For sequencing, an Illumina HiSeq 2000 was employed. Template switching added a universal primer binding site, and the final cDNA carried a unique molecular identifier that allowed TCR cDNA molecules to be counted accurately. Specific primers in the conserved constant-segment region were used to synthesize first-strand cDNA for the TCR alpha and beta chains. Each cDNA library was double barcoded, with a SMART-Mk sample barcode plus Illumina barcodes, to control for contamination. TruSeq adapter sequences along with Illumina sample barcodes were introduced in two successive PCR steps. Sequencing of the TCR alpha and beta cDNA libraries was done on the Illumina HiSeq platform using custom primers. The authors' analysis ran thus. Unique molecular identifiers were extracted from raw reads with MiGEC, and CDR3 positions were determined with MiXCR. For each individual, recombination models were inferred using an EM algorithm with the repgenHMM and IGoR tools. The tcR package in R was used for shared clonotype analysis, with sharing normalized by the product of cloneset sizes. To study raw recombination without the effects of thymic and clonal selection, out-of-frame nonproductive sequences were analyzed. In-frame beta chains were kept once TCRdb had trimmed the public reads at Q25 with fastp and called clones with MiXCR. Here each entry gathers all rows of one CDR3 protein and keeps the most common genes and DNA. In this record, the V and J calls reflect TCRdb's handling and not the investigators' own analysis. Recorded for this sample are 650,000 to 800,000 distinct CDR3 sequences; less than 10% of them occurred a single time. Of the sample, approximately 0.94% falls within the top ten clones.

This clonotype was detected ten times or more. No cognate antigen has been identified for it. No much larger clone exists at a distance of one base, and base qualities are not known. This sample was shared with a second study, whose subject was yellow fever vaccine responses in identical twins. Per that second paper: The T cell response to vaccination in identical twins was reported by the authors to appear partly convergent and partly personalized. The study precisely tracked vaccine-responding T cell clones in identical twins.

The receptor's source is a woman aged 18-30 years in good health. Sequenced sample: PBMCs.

The DNA is TGTGCCAGCAGTGACCTCCCCTGGACTAGCGACTCCTACGAGCAGTACTTC. Translated, this is CASSDLPWTSDSYEQYF. The sequence links TRBV25-1 to TRBJ2-7; 9 bases in between match TRBD2. V is trimmed back by 3 bases and J by 0 bases, and the junction contains 9 bases that no gene match accounts for. From its cysteine to its phenylalanine, the CDR3 spans 17 amino acids. Only the CDR3 part of the read is kept: 51 bases, read in frame from the first base. CDR1 MGHDK and CDR2 SYGVNS are derived from the germline V gene.